Detailed here is one TCR beta chain. Its antigen is still unknown. One base away there is no much larger clone; base qualities are not given. In the germline V gene, CDR1 corresponds to MDHEN and CDR2 to SYDVKM. V loses 3 bases, J loses 0 bases, and the germline ends lie 12 bases apart. From the cysteine up to the phenylalanine, the CDR3 has a length of 15 residues. Only CDR3 DNA remains: 45 bases, in frame from the first base. Whole blood was collected in K2EDTA tubes by collaborating institutions according to the institutions' own protocols. For TCRbeta analysis, collaborators shipped samples in one of three forms: frozen whole blood, isolated PBMCs, or DNA extracted from either of those sample types. TCRbeta CDR3 regions were amplified from genomic DNA using the immunoSEQ Assay, a bias-controlled multiplex PCR. As for how the authors treated the data: The number of nucleated cells in each sample was estimated from the amplification of reference gene primers within the assay. Sequence reads were collapsed and filtered to measure the absolute abundance of every unique TCRbeta CDR3 rearrangement. For each sample, productive Simpson clonality was calculated as the square root of Simpson's diversity index across productive rearrangements. Held by TCRdb, this immuneACCESS table contains in-frame sequences only and omits some clones. Under half of the omission traces to an unresolved V gene where checked; the cause of the rest is unknown. D and trimming were read from the DNA, whereas the V and J calls and clone size are those reported in that table. This sample is represented by about 130,000 clones; 81% of them were singletons. Around 4.1% of the sample belongs to the ten largest clones.

The sample belongs to a study of blood T cell repertoires in COVID-19 (dated by TCRdb to about 2020). With respect to the entire study: Samples covering the acute and convalescent phases of COVID-19 were provided by collaborators in the United States, Italy and Spain. The material from the prospective study consisted of cDNA or gDNA derived from T cells, B-cell-depleted T cells, or PBMCs. Subjects who had been exposed to COVID-19, were actively infected with it, or had recovered from it provided the deeply sampled blood TCRbeta repertoires that made up the dataset. The repertoires were released in a freely available public database meant as a resource for research on the immune response to SARS-CoV-2. The samples were drawn from the first 160 participants of the ongoing ImmuneRACE study and from 950 to 1,500 subjects provided by 6 global collaborators. Sample metadata almost always included a de-identified subject ID, COVID-19 status, age in years and sex. Where available, HLA class I and class II types were taken from metadata supplied by the sample provider and were not determined by assay-based typing. Here is what the overall study found, with its caveats: Clinical and demographic metadata were provided uncurated, with the amount varying by source and participant.

The clonotype originates from a woman between 50 and 59 years old with acute or convalescent COVID-19. The sequence links TRBV28 to TRBJ2-7; a tentative D match to TRBD1 spans 6 bases. Input material: peripheral blood. The CDR3 protein sequence reads: CASSFRGALSYEQYF. The nucleotides are TGTGCCAGCAGTTTCAGGGGCGCCCTCTCCTACGAGCAGTACTTC.